A selection of T cell receptor beta chains follows, all from one sample in a study of blood T cell repertoires in COVID-19. Profiled with immunoSEQ multiplex PCR; TCRdb holds only in-frame clones, not every one. Of some 14,000 clones listed, 90% are singletons. Sequencing input: peripheral blood. The receptors come from a human donor with active COVID-19. The donor label of this sample is uncertain. The CDR3 runs from the conserved cysteine through the conserved F or W. Fields, in order: clone size, V gene, D gene, J gene, CDR3 protein, CDR3 DNA. A D gene is named only where the DNA matches it firmly. For some rows the clone size is stated as once, few or many, or as a class when expanded; others skip it.

clone_size: -; v_call: TRBV4-3; d_call: TRBD2; j_call: TRBJ2-1; cdr3_aa: CASSPGLARNEQFF; cdr3_nt: TGCGCCAGCAGCCCGGGACTAGCGCGGAATGAGCAGTTCTTC
clone_size: once; v_call: TRBV7-9; d_call: TRBD2; j_call: TRBJ2-5; cdr3_aa: CASSPRGSGGYQETQYF; cdr3_nt: TGTGCCAGCAGCCCAAGGGGCAGCGGGGGGTACCAAGAGACCCAGTACTTC
clone_size: -; v_call: TRBV18; d_call: -; j_call: TRBJ2-1; cdr3_aa: CASSPPGSWRFF; cdr3_nt: TGTGCCAGCTCACCACCGGGCAGTTGGCGGTTCTTC
clone_size: -; v_call: TRBV7-2; d_call: -; j_call: TRBJ1-1; cdr3_aa: CASSLGTVNTEAFF; cdr3_nt: TGTGCCAGCAGCTTAGGCACGGTAAACACTGAAGCTTTCTTT
clone_size: -; v_call: TRBV19; d_call: TRBD2; j_call: TRBJ2-5; cdr3_aa: CASRAGPGLGETQYF; cdr3_nt: TGTGCCAGTAGAGCAGGTCCGGGACTAGGAGAGACCCAGTACTTC
clone_size: -; v_call: TRBV6-1; d_call: -; j_call: TRBJ1-6; cdr3_aa: CASSGNPLSSYNSPLHF; cdr3_nt: TGTGCCAGCAGTGGTAATCCCCTGAGCTCCTATAATTCACCCCTCCACTTT
clone_size: -; v_call: TRBV19; d_call: TRBD1; j_call: TRBJ2-7; cdr3_aa: CASSPVDRFYEQYF; cdr3_nt: TGTGCCAGTAGTCCTGTGGACAGGTTCTACGAGCAGTACTTC
clone_size: -; v_call: TRBV23-1; d_call: -; j_call: TRBJ2-3; cdr3_aa: CASIRVDTQYF; cdr3_nt: TGCGCCAGCATACGGGTAGATACGCAGTATTTT
clone_size: -; v_call: TRBV18; d_call: -; j_call: TRBJ2-2; cdr3_aa: CASSGQYGDSNTGELFF; cdr3_nt: TGTGCCAGCTCAGGACAGTATGGAGATTCGAACACCGGGGAGCTGTTTTTT
clone_size: -; v_call: TRBV12-3/TRBV12-4; d_call: -; j_call: TRBJ1-3; cdr3_aa: CASSHTGRPFF; cdr3_nt: TGTGCCAGCAGCCACACAGGGCGCCCGTTTTTT
clone_size: few; v_call: TRBV12-3/TRBV12-4; d_call: -; j_call: TRBJ1-1; cdr3_aa: CASRRQDYTEAFF; cdr3_nt: TGTGCCAGCAGAAGACAGGATTACACTGAAGCTTTCTTT
clone_size: -; v_call: TRBV5-8; d_call: TRBD1; j_call: TRBJ1-1; cdr3_aa: CASRRTGGAITEAFF; cdr3_nt: TGTGCCAGCAGGAGGACAGGGGGCGCGATTACTGAAGCTTTCTTT
clone_size: -; v_call: TRBV30; d_call: TRBD2; j_call: TRBJ2-7; cdr3_aa: CAWSVTSGGEQYF; cdr3_nt: TGTGCCTGGAGTGTAACTAGCGGGGGGGAGCAGTACTTC
clone_size: -; v_call: TRBV28; d_call: TRBD2; j_call: TRBJ2-3; cdr3_aa: CASSFLRGGKSTDTQYF; cdr3_nt: TGTGCCAGCAGTTTTCTCCGGGGGGGGAAGAGCACAGATACGCAGTATTTT
clone_size: -; v_call: TRBV7-6; d_call: -; j_call: TRBJ2-7; cdr3_aa: CASSPLPRQDEQYF; cdr3_nt: TGTGCCAGCAGCCCATTACCCAGGCAGGACGAGCAGTACTTC
clone_size: once; v_call: TRBV19; d_call: TRBD2; j_call: TRBJ2-6; cdr3_aa: CASSMWPSGGSSGANVLTF; cdr3_nt: TGTGCCAGTAGTATGTGGCCTAGCGGGGGTAGCTCTGGGGCCAACGTCCTGACTTTC
clone_size: -; v_call: TRBV3-1/TRBV3-2; d_call: TRBD1; j_call: TRBJ1-2; cdr3_aa: CASSQRGQIDNYGYTF; cdr3_nt: TGTGCCAGCAGCCAAAGGGGACAGATCGATAACTATGGCTACACCTTC
clone_size: -; v_call: TRBV19; d_call: -; j_call: TRBJ2-3; cdr3_aa: CASSRDRNMDTQYF; cdr3_nt: TGTGCCAGTAGCCGTGACAGGAATATGGATACGCAGTATTTT
clone_size: -; v_call: TRBV5-4; d_call: -; j_call: TRBJ1-1; cdr3_aa: CASSLGAMNTEAFF; cdr3_nt: TGTGCCAGCAGCTTGGGAGCGATGAACACTGAAGCTTTCTTT
clone_size: -; v_call: TRBV5-8; d_call: TRBD1; j_call: TRBJ2-3; cdr3_aa: CASSSTGLTTDTQYF; cdr3_nt: TGTGCCAGCAGCTCGACAGGGTTGACCACAGATACGCAGTATTTT
clone_size: -; v_call: TRBV2; d_call: TRBD1; j_call: TRBJ1-5; cdr3_aa: CASNSETGGLQPQHF; cdr3_nt: TGTGCCAGCAATTCTGAGACAGGGGGCTTGCAGCCCCAGCATTTT
clone_size: -; v_call: TRBV6-5; d_call: TRBD1; j_call: TRBJ1-5; cdr3_aa: CASSYGGGGHQPQHF; cdr3_nt: TGTGCCAGCAGTTACGGTGGAGGGGGCCATCAGCCCCAGCATTTT
clone_size: once; v_call: TRBV15; d_call: TRBD2; j_call: TRBJ2-7; cdr3_aa: CATSEPQLAGSYEQYF; cdr3_nt: TGTGCCACCAGCGAGCCCCAACTAGCGGGGTCTTACGAGCAGTACTTC
clone_size: -; v_call: TRBV10-3; d_call: -; j_call: TRBJ2-5; cdr3_aa: CATCLDLGQETQYF; cdr3_nt: TGTGCCACCTGTCTAGATCTGGGTCAAGAGACCCAGTACTTC
clone_size: -; v_call: TRBV11-1; d_call: TRBD1; j_call: TRBJ1-5; cdr3_aa: CASSLLDRVYNQPQHF; cdr3_nt: TGTGCCAGCAGCTTACTCGACAGGGTCTACAATCAGCCCCAGCATTTT
clone_size: -; v_call: TRBV27; d_call: TRBD2; j_call: TRBJ2-3; cdr3_aa: CASSLAGRRTDTQYF; cdr3_nt: TGTGCCAGTTCCTTAGCGGGGAGGCGCACAGATACGCAGTATTTT
clone_size: -; v_call: TRBV29-1; d_call: -; j_call: TRBJ2-2; cdr3_aa: CSVDRSNTGELFF; cdr3_nt: TGCAGCGTTGACAGGTCGAACACCGGGGAGCTGTTTTTT
clone_size: once; v_call: TRBV7-3; d_call: -; j_call: TRBJ2-3; cdr3_aa: CASSQSGAITDTQYF; cdr3_nt: TGTGCCAGCAGCCAGAGTGGGGCGATCACAGATACGCAGTATTTT
clone_size: -; v_call: TRBV6-4; d_call: -; j_call: TRBJ1-2; cdr3_aa: CASSDKAGNIAGYTF; cdr3_nt: TGTGCCAGCAGTGACAAGGCAGGGAACATCGCAGGCTACACCTTC
clone_size: -; v_call: TRBV5-1; d_call: TRBD1; j_call: TRBJ2-5; cdr3_aa: CASSYRGQETQYF; cdr3_nt: TGCGCCAGCAGCTACAGGGGCCAAGAGACCCAGTACTTC
clone_size: -; v_call: TRBV27; d_call: -; j_call: TRBJ1-5; cdr3_aa: CASSLSRLGNQPQHF; cdr3_nt: TGTGCCAGCAGTTTATCACGACTAGGCAATCAGCCCCAGCATTTT
clone_size: -; v_call: TRBV18; d_call: -; j_call: TRBJ2-7; cdr3_aa: CASSPPRRRSGDYEQYF; cdr3_nt: TGTGCCAGCTCACCACCGAGGCGGCGGTCAGGGGACTACGAGCAGTACTTC
clone_size: -; v_call: TRBV6-5; d_call: -; j_call: TRBJ1-6; cdr3_aa: CASSRDRPRSPLHF; cdr3_nt: TGTGCCAGCAGTCGCGACAGGCCGAGATCACCCCTCCACTTT
clone_size: -; v_call: TRBV3-1/TRBV3-2; d_call: TRBD1; j_call: TRBJ2-2; cdr3_aa: CASSRDRGENTGELFF; cdr3_nt: TGTGCCAGCAGCCGGGACAGGGGGGAAAACACCGGGGAGCTGTTTTTT
clone_size: -; v_call: TRBV7-9; d_call: -; j_call: TRBJ2-3; cdr3_aa: CASSLWGPTDTQYF; cdr3_nt: TGTGCCAGCAGCTTGTGGGGCCCCACAGATACGCAGTATTTT
clone_size: -; v_call: TRBV11-2; d_call: -; j_call: TRBJ1-5; cdr3_aa: CASSLVAGLQPQHF; cdr3_nt: TGTGCCAGCAGCTTAGTTGCGGGGCTTCAGCCCCAGCATTTT
clone_size: -; v_call: TRBV10-3; d_call: -; j_call: TRBJ2-1; cdr3_aa: CAISDQGYEQFF; cdr3_nt: TGTGCCATTTCAGATCAGGGTTATGAGCAGTTCTTC
clone_size: -; v_call: TRBV19; d_call: TRBD1; j_call: TRBJ2-5; cdr3_aa: CASSIDRGETQYF; cdr3_nt: TGTGCCAGTAGTATCGACAGGGGGGAGACCCAGTACTTC
clone_size: -; v_call: TRBV20-1; d_call: -; j_call: TRBJ1-2; cdr3_aa: CSARVRETFTF; cdr3_nt: TGCAGTGCTAGGGTCAGGGAAACTTTCACCTTC
clone_size: -; v_call: TRBV28; d_call: -; j_call: TRBJ1-1; cdr3_aa: CASGRREELGNTEAFF; cdr3_nt: TGTGCCAGCGGTCGGAGGGAGGAATTAGGAAACACTGAAGCTTTCTTT
clone_size: -; v_call: TRBV27; d_call: -; j_call: TRBJ2-1; cdr3_aa: CASSFILYNEQFF; cdr3_nt: TGTGCCAGCAGTTTTATCCTCTACAATGAGCAGTTCTTC
clone_size: -; v_call: TRBV10-3; d_call: -; j_call: TRBJ2-6; cdr3_aa: CAISDTRGANVLTF; cdr3_nt: TGTGCCATCAGTGACACTCGAGGGGCCAACGTCCTGACTTTC
clone_size: -; v_call: TRBV14; d_call: TRBD2; j_call: TRBJ2-3; cdr3_aa: CASSPTLQGGKTDTQYF; cdr3_nt: TGTGCCAGCAGCCCCACGCTGCAGGGAGGGAAGACAGATACGCAGTATTTT
clone_size: -; v_call: TRBV14; d_call: -; j_call: TRBJ2-3; cdr3_aa: CASSQALTQYF; cdr3_nt: TGTGCCAGCAGCCAAGCGCTAACGCAGTATTTT
clone_size: -; v_call: TRBV11-2; d_call: TRBD1; j_call: TRBJ1-6; cdr3_aa: CASSLRGGERGSPLHF; cdr3_nt: TGTGCCAGCAGCTTAAGAGGGGGCGAGAGGGGTTCACCCCTCCACTTT
clone_size: -; v_call: TRBV28; d_call: TRBD1; j_call: TRBJ2-3; cdr3_aa: CASSLPGQGPDTQYF; cdr3_nt: TGTGCCAGCAGTTTGCCGGGACAGGGCCCAGATACGCAGTATTTT
clone_size: once; v_call: TRBV6-5; d_call: -; j_call: TRBJ2-5; cdr3_aa: CASTGVGGGAETQYF; cdr3_nt: TGTGCCAGCACCGGGGTCGGAGGGGGGGCAGAGACCCAGTACTTC
clone_size: -; v_call: TRBV21-1; d_call: -; j_call: TRBJ2-1; cdr3_aa: CASSLRTGLNEQFF; cdr3_nt: TGTGCCAGCAGCTTACGGACAGGGTTGAATGAGCAGTTCTTC